This TCR beta chain was sequenced during a study of patients and donors after allogeneic stem cell transplantation (dated by TCRdb to 2020 to 2021). Receptors were amplified or captured by RT-PCR. Sequencing instrument: NextSeq 550. TCRdb reran the public reads through fastp at Q25 and MiXCR, keeping productive beta chains. Each CDR3 protein gets just one entry, which takes the most common genes and DNA from the rows behind it. This sample is represented by about 87,000 distinct CDR3 sequences; just under 5% of them were singletons. The ten largest make up 2% to 3% of the sample. In its sample, this clonotype was seen many times. Its antigen specificity is not known. No base qualities exist here, and no much larger clone lies one base off it. Including the terminal cysteine and phenylalanine, the CDR3 comprises 16 residues. Kept here is only the CDR3 DNA, which spans 48 bases and is read in frame from base 1. The germline V gene supplies CDR1 MDHEN and CDR2 SYDVKM. V trim: 1 base; J trim: 6 bases; unmatched bases: 8.

Recombination linked TRBV28 to TRBJ2-3; the central 9 bases match TRBD2. The clonotype comes from a human donor who was either an allogeneic HSCT recipient or a stem cell or donor lymphocyte infusion donor (not recorded which). It is not recorded whose cells these are; they may come from a transplant donor. The source material was blood, either unsorted or a sorted T cell fraction (not recorded which). The encoded CDR3 is CASSLYSGGGADTQYF. The nucleotides are TGTGCCAGCAGTTTATATAGCGGGGGAGGAGCCGATACGCAGTATTTT.